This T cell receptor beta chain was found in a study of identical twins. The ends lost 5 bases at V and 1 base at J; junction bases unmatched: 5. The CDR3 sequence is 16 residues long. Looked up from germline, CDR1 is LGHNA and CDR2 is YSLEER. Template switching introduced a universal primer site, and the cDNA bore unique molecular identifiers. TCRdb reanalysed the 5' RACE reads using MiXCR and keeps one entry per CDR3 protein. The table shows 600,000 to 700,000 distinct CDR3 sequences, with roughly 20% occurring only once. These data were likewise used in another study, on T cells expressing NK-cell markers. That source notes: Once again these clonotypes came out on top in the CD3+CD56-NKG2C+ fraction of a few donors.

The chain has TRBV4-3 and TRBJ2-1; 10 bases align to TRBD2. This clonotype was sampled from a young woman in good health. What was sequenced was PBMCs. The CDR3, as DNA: TGCGCCAGCAGCACCTCTAGCGGGAGATCCTACAATGAGCAGTTCTTC. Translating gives CASSTSSGRSYNEQFF.